This passage covers 14 T cell receptor beta chains from one sample sequenced in a study of cytomegalovirus exposure and HLA in healthy donors. Amplification used 60 Vbeta primers and 13 Jbeta primers. The assay was immunoSEQ multiplex PCR, and TCRdb's table has in-frame clones only and misses some. This sample has about 270,000 clones, with more than 55% found just once. Sequenced material: PBMCs. The source of these receptors is a female donor in good health and CMV-seronegative.

The chain employs TRBV5-4 and TRBJ2-1; possibly TRBD2 for D (5 bases). CDR3 length equals 12 residues. Germline CDR1 and CDR2: SGHNT and YYREEE (reference sequence). V was trimmed by 4 bases and J by 7 bases, leaving 9 bases between them. The CDR3 spells CASSPGGNEQFF. CDR3 nucleotide sequence: TGTGCCAGCAGCCCTGGCGGGAATGAGCAGTTCTTC.

The J gene is TRBJ2-7, the V gene TRBV28, with D possibly matching TRBD1 (6 bases). V shed 8 bases and J shed 7 bases, with 12 bases lying between them. Germline CDR1 is MDHEN and CDR2 is SYDVKM. The CDR3 consists of 11 residues. The CDR3 sequence: CASSQGREQYF. The CDR3 region has the DNA TGTGCCAGCTCACAGGGTCGGGAGCAGTACTTC.

This clone was counted a few times. The chain is built from TRBV21-1 and TRBJ1-4; TRBD1 is the table's D call and was not checked against the DNA. TRBV21-1 is a recognized pseudogene. The CDR3 is 14 amino acids. CDR3 nucleotides: TGTGCCAGCAGCAAGATAAACAAGAATGAAAAACTGTTTTTT. It encodes CASSKINKNEKLFF.

This clone was counted a few times. V and J are TRBV5-4 and TRBJ2-3; 7 positions agree with TRBD1. Germline V gene data show CDR1 as SGHNT and CDR2 as YYREEE (reference sequence). With 7 bases clipped from V and 0 bases from J, the junction kept 8 bases outside the gene matches. CDR3 length: 15 amino acids. The CDR3 here is CASRIDRVSTDTQYF. CDR3 coding DNA: TGTGCCAGCCGGATTGACAGGGTCAGCACAGATACGCAGTATTTT.

V is TRBV11-2 and J is TRBJ2-3; TRBD2 matches 7 bases. This CDR3 is 14 amino acids long. CDR1 and CDR2 (germline): SGHAT, FQNNGV. J lost 6 bases, V lost 3 bases, and 6 bases had no gene match. The CDR3 bases are TGTGCCAGCAGCTTGGCGGGAGTGGGGGATACGCAGTATTTT. Encoded protein: CASSLAGVGDTQYF.

The chain has TRBV6-5 and TRBJ2-3; no definite D call. Trimming took off 8 bases at V and 1 base at J, with 10 bases between the two ends. CDR1 MNHEY and CDR2 SVGAGI come from the germline V gene. The CDR3 is 13 amino acids. CDR3 amino acids: CASLPPGTDTQYF. DNA of the CDR3: TGTGCCAGCCTACCCCCCGGCACAGATACGCAGTATTTT.

The rearrangement joins TRBV10-3 to TRBJ2-7; TRBD1 aligns across 10 bases. Germline lookup yields CDR1 ENHRY and CDR2 SYGVKD. The CDR3 loop spans 15 amino acids. The J segment lost 2 bases and the V segment lost 4 bases, leaving 5 bases of the junction unmatched. This CDR3 reads CAISGDRGRAYEQYF. DNA for the CDR3: TGTGCCATCAGTGGGGACAGGGGAAGGGCCTACGAGCAGTACTTC.

The rearrangement uses TRBV5-5 and TRBJ2-7; D is perhaps TRBD1 (5 bases). The length of the CDR3 is 16 residues. The germline gives CDR1 SGHKS, CDR2 YYEKEE (reference sequence). V lost 0 bases, J lost 4 bases, and 17 bases lay in between. CDR3 nucleotides: TGTGCCAGCAGCTTGGAAGGTCGGACACCGACTTACGAGCAGTACTTC. Residues: CASSLEGRTPTYEQYF.

V and J are TRBV7-2 and TRBJ2-2, with 7 bases that match TRBD2. Trimming took 4 bases from V and 3 from J; bases not matched to a gene: 8. The CDR3 runs 16 residues. Germline CDR1 SGHTA, CDR2 FQGNSA. The CDR3 sequence: CASSSGRLADTGELFF. In DNA, the CDR3 is TGTGCCAGCAGCTCCGGGCGGCTAGCGGACACCGGGGAGCTGTTTTTT.

The J gene is TRBJ2-3, the V gene TRBV14, with D unresolved. The CDR3 has 14 amino acids. Germline V gene data show CDR1 as SGHDN and CDR2 as FVKESK. V was trimmed by 3 bases and J by 6 bases, leaving 13 bases between them. CDR3 sequence reads: CASSQGYTVDTQYF. The CDR3 DNA reads TGTGCCAGCAGCCAGGGCTACACAGTGGATACGCAGTATTTT.

The chain has TRBV21-1 and TRBJ2-5; the table assigns TRBD2, which was not confirmed against the DNA. Near its end, the DNA agrees better with TRBJ2-7, so the J call may be wrong. TRBV21-1 corresponds to a pseudogene. CDR3 length equals 15 residues. The CDR3 DNA reads TGTGCCAGCAGCAAGCGGGGCGGGGTACTCTACGAGCAGTACTTC. Protein product: CASSKRGGVLYEQYF.

V is TRBV7-2 and J is TRBJ1-2; 7 bases map to TRBD1. This CDR3 has 15 residues. Germline loops: CDR1 SGHTA, CDR2 FQGNSA. V lost 2 bases, J lost 6 bases, and 9 bases stayed unmatched. In DNA, the CDR3 is TGTGCCAGCAGCTTAACCGTAGGGGGCGCGAATGGCTACACCTTC. Its protein is CASSLTVGGANGYTF.

This chain links TRBV11-2 with TRBJ2-7; 9 positions match TRBD2. CDR3 length: 18 residues. The germline gives CDR1 SGHAT, CDR2 FQNNGV. V shed 1 base, J shed 5 bases, and the junction held 15 bases outside the gene matches. CDR3 loop: CASSLVYWEAGGFHEQYF. Written as DNA, the CDR3 is TGTGCCAGCAGCTTAGTCTATTGGGAGGCGGGAGGGTTCCACGAGCAGTACTTC.

The J gene is TRBJ1-1, the V gene TRBV6-4; D possibly corresponds to TRBD1 (6 bases). Germline assignment: CDR1 MRHNA and CDR2 SNTAGT. The CDR3 is made up of 14 amino acids. The ends were cut back, 7 bases at V and 4 bases at J, with 16 bases in the middle. The CDR3 sequence is CASTPGEEGTEAFF. The CDR3 nucleotides are TGTGCCAGCACCCCAGGGGAAGAGGGCACTGAAGCTTTCTTT.